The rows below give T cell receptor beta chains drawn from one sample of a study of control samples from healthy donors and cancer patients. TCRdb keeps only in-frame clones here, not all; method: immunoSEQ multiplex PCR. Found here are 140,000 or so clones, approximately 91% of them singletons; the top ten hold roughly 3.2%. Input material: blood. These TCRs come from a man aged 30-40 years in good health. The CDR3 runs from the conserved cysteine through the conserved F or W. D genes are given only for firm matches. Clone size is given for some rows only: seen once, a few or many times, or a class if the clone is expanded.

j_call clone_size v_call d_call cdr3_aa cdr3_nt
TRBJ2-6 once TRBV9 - CASSVSRESGANVLTF TGTGCCAGCAGCGTATCCAGGGAGTCTGGGGCCAACGTCCTGACTTTC
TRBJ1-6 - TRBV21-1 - CASSKGQTYNSPLHF TGTGCCAGCAGCAAAGGGCAGACCTATAATTCACCCCTCCACTTT
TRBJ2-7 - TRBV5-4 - CASSLSPDSIYEQYF TGTGCCAGCAGCTTGTCTCCGGACAGTATTTACGAGCAGTACTTC
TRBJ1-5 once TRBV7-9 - CASSSGQRGSSNQPQHF TGTGCCAGCAGCTCTGGACAGAGGGGTAGTAGCAATCAGCCCCAGCATTTT
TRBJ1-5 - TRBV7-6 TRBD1 CASSPRGGGQPQHF TGTGCCAGCAGCCCCAGGGGGGGCGGTCAGCCCCAGCATTTT
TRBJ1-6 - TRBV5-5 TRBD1 CASRGQGGNSPLHF TGTGCCAGCCGCGGACAGGGTGGAAATTCACCCCTCCACTTT
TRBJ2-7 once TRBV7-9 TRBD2 CASSLELAGASYEQYF TGTGCCAGCAGCTTAGAACTAGCGGGGGCCTCCTACGAGCAGTACTTC
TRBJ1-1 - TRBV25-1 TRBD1 CASSKGGQVNLNTEAFF TGTGCCAGCAGCAAGGGGGGACAGGTAAATTTGAACACTGAAGCTTTCTTT
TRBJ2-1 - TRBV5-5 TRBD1 CASSHPGQGNEQFF TGTGCCAGCAGCCATCCGGGACAGGGGAATGAGCAGTTCTTC
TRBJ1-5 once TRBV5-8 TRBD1 CASSWGGYRGLNDQPQHF TGTGCCAGCAGCTGGGGAGGGTACAGGGGGTTGAATGATCAGCCCCAGCATTTT
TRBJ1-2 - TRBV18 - CASSPQTNYGYTF TGTGCCAGCTCACCACAGACTAACTATGGCTACACCTTC
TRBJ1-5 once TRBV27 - CASSLPGWNQPQHF TGTGCCAGCAGTTTACCAGGGTGGAATCAGCCCCAGCATTTT
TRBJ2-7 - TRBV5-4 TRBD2 CASSPNGGSSYEQYF TGTGCCAGCAGCCCAAACGGGGGGAGCTCCTACGAGCAGTACTTC
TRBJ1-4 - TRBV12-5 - CASGLLPVGNEKLFF TGTGCTAGTGGTTTGTTACCGGTGGGGAACGAAAAACTGTTTTTT
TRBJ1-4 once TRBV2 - CASSDWRNEVEKLFF TGTGCCAGCAGTGATTGGAGGAATGAGGTTGAAAAACTGTTTTTT
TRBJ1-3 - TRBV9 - CASSVAGDPGNTIYF TGTGCCAGCAGCGTAGCAGGGGACCCTGGAAACACCATATATTTT
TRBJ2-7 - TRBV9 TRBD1 CASSPRDSASYEQYF TGTGCCAGCAGCCCCCGGGACAGTGCCTCCTACGAGCAGTACTTC
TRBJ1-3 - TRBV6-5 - CASSSQGEAGNTIYF TGTGCCAGCAGTTCCCAAGGGGAAGCTGGAAACACCATATATTTT
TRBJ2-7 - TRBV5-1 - CASSLESGSSYEQYF TGCGCCAGCAGCTTGGAATCGGGGAGCTCCTACGAGCAGTACTTC